This section outlines one TCR beta chain sequence together with its context. Its specific antigen is unknown. One base away there is no much larger clone; base qualities are not given. The data derive from a study of blood T cells in healthy people across ages (dated by TCRdb to between 2014 and 2016). With respect to the entire study: In model experiments, roughly one uniquely barcoded TCR beta cDNA molecule per two T cells was captured by template switching. To avoid experimental bias, donors of different ages were spread randomly across the sequencing lanes. Two additional independent replicas of 1 million unique cDNA reads from the same blood draw were analyzed for two donors (one aged 18 to 30 and one aged 80 or older). The donors were divided into four age groups: young (average around 15 years), middle-aged (about 40), aged (roughly 66) and long-lived (roughly 82). Age-related changes in TCR beta repertoire diversity were measured in the study by deep sequencing normalized with unique cDNA molecular identifiers.

Libraries came from 5' RACE. The sequencer was an Illumina HiSeq 2500. A second roughly 7 to 11 cycle PCR used a sample-barcoded 5' primer and a J-beta primer mix. A template-switch 5' adaptor carrying 12 random nucleotides introduced a unique molecular identifier onto each TCR beta cDNA molecule. Each sample yielded at least 2.5 million CDR3-containing paired-end reads. First-strand cDNA synthesis was performed from all RNA using the Mint cDNA synthesis kit, with priming by a TRBC-specific oligonucleotide. Following uracil-DNA glycosylase treatment, a first 18-cycle PCR with universal primers M1SS and BC2_uni_R was performed on all cDNA. Per the authors' processing: Normalization of each sample was performed by random selection of 1 million high-quality reads, each carrying a distinct molecular identifier. Reads sharing molecular identifiers were discarded rather than binned into consensus sequences. MiTCR, run with a Q25 quality threshold and the strictest error-elimination algorithm, handled CDR3 identification, clonotype clustering and error correction. Lower-bound total TCR beta diversity was estimated with a nonparametric unseen species model using Euler transformation. In TCRdb, the public reads were trimmed at Q25 with fastp and aligned with MiXCR, with productive beta chains retained. Entries that share a CDR3 protein sequence are merged under the most common genes and DNA. These V and J calls originate from TCRdb's pipeline instead of the authors' own analysis. The sample includes approximately 850,000 distinct CDR3 sequences, with roughly 60% observed a single time. Roughly 20% of the sample lies in the top ten.

The study at large found these results: As age increased, observed TCR beta diversity per million T cells dropped in a roughly linear way, and a significant reduction was already evident by age 40. There was a strong correlation between observed TCR beta diversity and the percentage of naive T cells measured by flow cytometry. Compared with the aged group, more naive CD4+ T cells, fewer expanded clones and increased TCR diversity were shown by the long-lived group, suggesting age selection. Total diversity estimates from one million sequenced T cells were considered lower bounds and underestimates. Because the CMV infection status of the donors was unknown, age-related changes in expanded clonotypes may potentially have been confounded. Bulk unsorted PBMC profiling prevented conclusive comparison of naive and antigen-experienced compartments.

The donors were under 40 Caucasian individuals from Russia, aged about 6 to 100 years, who were systemically healthy. Each donor gave around 9 milliliters of peripheral blood, collected into EDTA-treated Vacutainer tubes. Ficoll-Paque density-gradient centrifugation was used to isolate PBMCs, with at least 7 million per sample. Trizol reagent was used to extract total RNA from the PBMCs, yielding at least 5.5 micrograms per sample. Naive CD45RAhigh/CD27high T cell percentages were measured by flow cytometry on a PBMC aliquot from every donor. Inclusive of the bounding cysteine and phenylalanine, the CDR3 is 18 residues long. The kept DNA is CDR3 alone, 54 bases in frame from the first base. As encoded in the germline V gene, CDR1 is SQVTM while CDR2 is ANQGSEA. V is cut back by 2 bases and J by 7 bases, with 15 bases in the junction unmatched.

The sequence was collected from a man aged 30-40 years in good health. The sample was blood. The chain uses TRBV29-1 and TRBJ2-1; 12 junctional bases match TRBD2. The sequence in DNA is TGCAGCGTTGAATTTATTGCCTTCTCTAGCGGGAGGGGGAATGAGCAGTTCTTC. Its coded protein is CSVEFIAFSSGRGNEQFF.